Listed here is a single T cell receptor beta chain. Its antigen is unknown. Trimming pared 4 bases from V and 10 bases from J, leaving 10 bases between. The CDR3 runs to 11 residues. A second roughly 7 to 11 cycle PCR used barcoded and J-beta primers. In TCRdb, the 5' RACE reads were re-called with MiXCR into one record per CDR3 protein. The sample lists 1 million or so distinct CDR3 sequences, around 25% occurring once. The source of the sample is a study of blood T cells in healthy people across ages. Study outcomes and limitations: Older age went with lower TCR beta diversity per million T cells, in a roughly linear way.

These sequences were also reported in another study, on T cells of mothers and their children.

The J gene is TRBJ1-1, the V gene TRBV12-3 or TRBV12-4, with no clear D. The clonotype comes from a girl aged 2 to 9 in good health. The specimen sequenced was blood. For the CDR3, the DNA is TGTGCCAGCAGTTATTCGGGAGGAGCTTTCTTT. Amino acid sequence: CASSYSGGAFF.